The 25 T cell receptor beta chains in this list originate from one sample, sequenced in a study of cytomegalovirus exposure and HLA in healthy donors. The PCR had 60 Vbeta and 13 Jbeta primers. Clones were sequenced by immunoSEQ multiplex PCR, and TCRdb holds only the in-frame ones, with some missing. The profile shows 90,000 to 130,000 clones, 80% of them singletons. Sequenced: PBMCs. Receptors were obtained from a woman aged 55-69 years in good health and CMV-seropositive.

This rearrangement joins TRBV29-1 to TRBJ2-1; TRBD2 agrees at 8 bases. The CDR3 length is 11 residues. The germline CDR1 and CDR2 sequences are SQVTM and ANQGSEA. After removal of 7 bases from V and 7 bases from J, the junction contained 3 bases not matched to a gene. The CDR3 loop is CSARLANEQFF. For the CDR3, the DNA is TGCAGCGCCAGACTAGCGAATGAGCAGTTCTTC.

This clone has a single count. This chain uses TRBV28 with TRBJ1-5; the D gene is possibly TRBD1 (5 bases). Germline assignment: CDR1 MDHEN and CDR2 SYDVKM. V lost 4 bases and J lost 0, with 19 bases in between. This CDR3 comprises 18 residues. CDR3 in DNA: TGTGCCAGCAGTTCCGCGGGACCCGAGAGTTATAGCAATCAGCCCCAGCATTTT. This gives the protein CASSSAGPESYSNQPQHF.

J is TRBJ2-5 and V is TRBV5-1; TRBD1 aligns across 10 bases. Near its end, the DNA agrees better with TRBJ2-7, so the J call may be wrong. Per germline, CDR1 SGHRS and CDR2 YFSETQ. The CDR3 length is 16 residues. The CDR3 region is CASRGGTGVISYEQYF. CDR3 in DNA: TGCGCCAGCAGGGGTGGGACAGGGGTCATCTCCTACGAGCAGTACTTC.

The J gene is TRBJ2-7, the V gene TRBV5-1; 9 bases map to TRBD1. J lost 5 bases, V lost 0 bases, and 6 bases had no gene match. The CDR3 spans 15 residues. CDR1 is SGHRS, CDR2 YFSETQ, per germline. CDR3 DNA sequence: TGCGCCAGCAGCTTGGGGGGGACAGGGCTGAACGAGCAGTACTTC. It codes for CASSLGGTGLNEQYF. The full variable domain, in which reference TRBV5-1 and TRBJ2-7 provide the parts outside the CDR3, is KAGVTQTPRYLIKTRGQQVTLSCSPISGHRSVSWYQQTPGQGLQFLFEYFSETQRNKGNFPGRFSGRQFSNSRSEMNVSTLELGDSALYLCASSLGGTGLNEQYFGPGTRLTVT.

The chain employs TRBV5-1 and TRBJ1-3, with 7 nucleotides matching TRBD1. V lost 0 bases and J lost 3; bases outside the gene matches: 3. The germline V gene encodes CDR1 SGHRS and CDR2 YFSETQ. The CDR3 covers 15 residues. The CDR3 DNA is TGCGCCAGCAGCTTGGCCGGGGACAGTGGAAACACCATATATTTT. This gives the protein CASSLAGDSGNTIYF.

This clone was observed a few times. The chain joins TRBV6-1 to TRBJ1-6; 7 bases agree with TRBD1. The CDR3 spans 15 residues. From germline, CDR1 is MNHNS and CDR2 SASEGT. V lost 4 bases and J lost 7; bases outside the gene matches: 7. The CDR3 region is CASSVYGTENSPLHF. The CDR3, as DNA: TGTGCCAGCAGTGTTTACGGGACAGAAAATTCACCCCTCCACTTT.

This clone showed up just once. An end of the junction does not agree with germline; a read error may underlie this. CDR3 loop: CASSSSASAYAQYF. CDR3 DNA: TGTGCCAGCAGTTCTAGCGCGAGTGCATACGCGCAGTACTTC. The rearrangement uses TRBV27 and TRBJ2-7, with a possible D match to TRBD2 (6 bases). Per germline, CDR1 MNHEY and CDR2 SMNVEV (reference sequence). This CDR3 contains 14 residues.

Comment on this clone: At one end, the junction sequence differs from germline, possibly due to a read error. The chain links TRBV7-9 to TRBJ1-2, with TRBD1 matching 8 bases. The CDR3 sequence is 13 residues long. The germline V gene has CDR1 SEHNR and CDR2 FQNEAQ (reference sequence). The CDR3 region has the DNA TGTTCCAGCGGCAGGGGGCTTGACTATGGCTACACCTTC. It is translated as CSSGRGLDYGYTF.

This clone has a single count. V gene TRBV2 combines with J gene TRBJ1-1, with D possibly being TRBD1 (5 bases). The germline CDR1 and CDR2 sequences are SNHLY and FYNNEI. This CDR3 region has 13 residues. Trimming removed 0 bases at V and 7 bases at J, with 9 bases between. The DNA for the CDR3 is TGTGCCAGCAGTGAAGCTTCGGGGGTTGAAGCTTTCTTT. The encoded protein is CASSEASGVEAFF.

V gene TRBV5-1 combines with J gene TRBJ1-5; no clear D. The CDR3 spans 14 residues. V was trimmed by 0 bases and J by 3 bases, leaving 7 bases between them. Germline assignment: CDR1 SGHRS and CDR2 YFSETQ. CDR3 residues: CASSLDGNNQPQHF. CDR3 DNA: TGCGCCAGCAGCTTGGACGGTAACAATCAGCCCCAGCATTTT.

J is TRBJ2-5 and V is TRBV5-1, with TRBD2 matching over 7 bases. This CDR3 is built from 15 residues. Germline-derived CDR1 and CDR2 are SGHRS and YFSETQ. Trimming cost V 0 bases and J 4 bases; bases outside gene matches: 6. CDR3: CASSLEAGRVETQYF. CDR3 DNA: TGCGCCAGCAGCTTGGAAGCGGGACGGGTAGAGACCCAGTACTTC.

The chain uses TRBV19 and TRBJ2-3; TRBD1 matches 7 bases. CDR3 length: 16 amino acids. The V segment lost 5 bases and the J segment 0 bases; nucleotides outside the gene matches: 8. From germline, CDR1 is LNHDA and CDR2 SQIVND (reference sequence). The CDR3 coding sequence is TGTGCCAGTAGTTCTTGGACAGGTGGGAGCACAGATACGCAGTATTTT. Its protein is CASSSWTGGSTDTQYF.

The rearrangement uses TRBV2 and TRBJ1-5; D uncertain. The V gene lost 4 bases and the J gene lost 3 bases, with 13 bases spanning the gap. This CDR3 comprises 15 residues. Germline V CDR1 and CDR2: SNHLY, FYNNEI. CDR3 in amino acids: CASSAPNSANQPQHF. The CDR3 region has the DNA TGTGCCAGCAGTGCCCCGAACAGTGCCAATCAGCCCCAGCATTTT.

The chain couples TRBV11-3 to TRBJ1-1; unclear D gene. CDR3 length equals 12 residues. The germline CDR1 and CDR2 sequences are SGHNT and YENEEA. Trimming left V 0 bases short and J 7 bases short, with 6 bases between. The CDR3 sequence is CASSLDHGEAFF. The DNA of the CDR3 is TGTGCCAGCAGCTTAGATCACGGTGAAGCTTTCTTT.

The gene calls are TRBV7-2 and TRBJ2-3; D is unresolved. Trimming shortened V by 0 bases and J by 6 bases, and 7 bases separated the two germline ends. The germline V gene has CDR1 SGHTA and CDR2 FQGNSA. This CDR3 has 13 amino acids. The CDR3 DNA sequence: TGTGCCAGCAGCTTAGCAGCGAGGGATACGCAGTATTTT. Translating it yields CASSLAARDTQYF.

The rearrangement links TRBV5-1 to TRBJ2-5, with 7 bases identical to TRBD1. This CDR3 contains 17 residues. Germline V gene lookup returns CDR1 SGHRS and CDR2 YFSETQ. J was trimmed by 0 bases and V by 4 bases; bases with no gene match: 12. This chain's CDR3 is CASSPHRGRTYQETQYF. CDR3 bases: TGCGCCAGCAGCCCTCACAGGGGAAGAACATACCAAGAGACCCAGTACTTC.

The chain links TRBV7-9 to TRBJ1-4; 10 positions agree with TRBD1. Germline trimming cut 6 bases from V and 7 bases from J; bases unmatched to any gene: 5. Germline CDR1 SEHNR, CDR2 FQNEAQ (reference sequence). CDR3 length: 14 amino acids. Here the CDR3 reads CASRRQGASEKLFF. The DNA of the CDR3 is TGTGCCAGCAGAAGACAGGGGGCGAGTGAAAAACTGTTTTTT.

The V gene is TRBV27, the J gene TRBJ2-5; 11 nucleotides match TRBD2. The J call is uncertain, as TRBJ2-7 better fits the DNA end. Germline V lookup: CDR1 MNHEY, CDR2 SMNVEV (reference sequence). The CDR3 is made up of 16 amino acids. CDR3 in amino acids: CASSPRTSGRVYEQYF. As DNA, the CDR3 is TGTGCCAGCAGTCCACGGACTAGCGGGCGCGTCTACGAGCAGTACTTC.

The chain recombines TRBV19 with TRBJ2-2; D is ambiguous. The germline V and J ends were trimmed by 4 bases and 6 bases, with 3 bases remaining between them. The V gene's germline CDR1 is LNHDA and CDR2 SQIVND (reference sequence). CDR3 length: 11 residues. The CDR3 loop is CASSTAGELFF. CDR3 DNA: TGTGCCAGTAGTACGGCCGGGGAGCTGTTTTTT. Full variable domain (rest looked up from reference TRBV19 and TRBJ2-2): DGGITQSPKYLFRKEGQNVTLSCEQNLNHDAMYWYRQDPGQGLRLIYYSQIVNDFQKGDIAEGYSVSREKKESFPLTVTSAQKNPTAFYLCASSTAGELFFGEGSRLTVL.

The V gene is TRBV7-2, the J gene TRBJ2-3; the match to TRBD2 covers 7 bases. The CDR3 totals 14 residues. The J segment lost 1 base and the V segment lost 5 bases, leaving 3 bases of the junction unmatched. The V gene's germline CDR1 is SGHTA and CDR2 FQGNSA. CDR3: CASSPRGGTDTQYF. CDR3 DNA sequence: TGTGCCAGCAGCCCTCGGGGGGGCACAGATACGCAGTATTTT. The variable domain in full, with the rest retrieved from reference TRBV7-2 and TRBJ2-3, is GAGVSQSPSNKVTEKGKDVELRCDPISGHTALYWYRQSLGQGLEFLIYFQGNSAPDKSGLPSDRFSAERTGGSVSTLTIQRTQQEDSAVYLCASSPRGGTDTQYFGPGTRLTVL.

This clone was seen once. In DNA form, the CDR3 reads TGTGCCAGCAGCCAAGATCTGAAAGGGGGCTATGGCTACACCTTC. Amino acids: CASSQDLKGGYGYTF. The genes are TRBV4-2 and TRBJ1-2, with D possibly TRBD1 on 6 matching bases. The V end was cut by 0 bases, the J end by 4 bases, with 12 bases between. Germline V gene lookup returns CDR1 LGHNA and CDR2 YNFKEQ. The CDR3 totals 15 residues.

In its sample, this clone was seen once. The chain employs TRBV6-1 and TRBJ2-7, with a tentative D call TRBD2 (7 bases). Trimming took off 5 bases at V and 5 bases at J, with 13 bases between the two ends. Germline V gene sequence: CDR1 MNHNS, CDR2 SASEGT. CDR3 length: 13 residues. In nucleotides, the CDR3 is TGTGCCAGCAGTACAGGGAGCGGGGACGAGCAGTACTTC. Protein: CASSTGSGDEQYF.

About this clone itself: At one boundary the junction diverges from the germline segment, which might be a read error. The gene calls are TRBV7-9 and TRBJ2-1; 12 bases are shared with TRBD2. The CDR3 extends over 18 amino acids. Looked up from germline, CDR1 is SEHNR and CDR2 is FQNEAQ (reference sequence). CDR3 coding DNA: TGTTCCAGCAGCTCGACCAGACTAGCGGGAGTGGACTACAATGAGCAGTTCTTC. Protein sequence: CSSSSTRLAGVDYNEQFF.

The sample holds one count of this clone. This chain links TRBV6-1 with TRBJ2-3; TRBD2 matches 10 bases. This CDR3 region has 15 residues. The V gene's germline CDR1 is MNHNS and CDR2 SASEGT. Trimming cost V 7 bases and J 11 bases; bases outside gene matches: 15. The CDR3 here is CASTEASGGELGQYF. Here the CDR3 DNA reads TGTGCCAGCACTGAGGCTAGCGGGGGAGAGCTAGGGCAGTATTTT.

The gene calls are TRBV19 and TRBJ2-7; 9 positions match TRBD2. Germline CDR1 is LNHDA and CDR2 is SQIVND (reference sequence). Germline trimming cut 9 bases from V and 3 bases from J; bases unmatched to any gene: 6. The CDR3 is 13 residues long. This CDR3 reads CASKAGGLYEQYF. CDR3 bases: TGTGCCAGCAAAGCGGGAGGTCTCTACGAGCAGTACTTC.